The present T cell receptor (beta chain) was sequenced within a study of blood T cell repertoires in COVID-19. Overall study: The origin of the acute and convalescent COVID-19 samples was the United States, Italy and Spain. PBMCs, B-cell-depleted T cells, or T cells were the source of the cDNA or gDNA that made up the material.

The protocol was immunoSEQ multiplex PCR, while the TCRdb copy is restricted to in-frame clones and leaves out a portion. The sample contains 150,000 or so clones, roughly four fifths of which appear only once. This CDR3 has 14 residues. The ends lost 5 bases at V and 6 bases at J; junction bases unmatched: 3. The germline V gene has CDR1 SGHTA and CDR2 FQGNSA. The chain employs TRBV7-2 and TRBJ1-4; 10 positions match TRBD1. Source material: peripheral blood. The source is a human donor with acute or convalescent COVID-19. The donor label of this sample is uncertain. DNA of the CDR3: TGTGCCAGCAGCCTGGACAGGGGGTATGAAAAACTGTTTTTT. Translation gives CASSLDRGYEKLFF.